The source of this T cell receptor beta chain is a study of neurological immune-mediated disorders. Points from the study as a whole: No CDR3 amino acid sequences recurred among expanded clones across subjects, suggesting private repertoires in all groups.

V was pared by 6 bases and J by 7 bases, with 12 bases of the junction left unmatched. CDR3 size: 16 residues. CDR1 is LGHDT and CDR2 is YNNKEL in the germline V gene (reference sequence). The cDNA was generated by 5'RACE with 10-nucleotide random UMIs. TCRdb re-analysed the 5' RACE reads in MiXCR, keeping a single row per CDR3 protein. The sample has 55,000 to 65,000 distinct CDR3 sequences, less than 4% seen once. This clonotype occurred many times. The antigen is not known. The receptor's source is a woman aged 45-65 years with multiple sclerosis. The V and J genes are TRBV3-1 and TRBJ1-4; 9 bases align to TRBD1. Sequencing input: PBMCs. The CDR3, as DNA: TGTGCCAGCAGTCGAGCAGGTCACAGGGGGCTTGAAAAACTGTTTTTT. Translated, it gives CASSRAGHRGLEKLFF.